The next 12 T cell receptor beta chains were all read from a single sample in a study of CD8+ T cells in alopecia areata. Isolated RNA was reverse transcribed into cDNA used as the sequencing template. TCRdb keeps only in-frame clones here, not all; method: immunoSEQ multiplex PCR. The sample records 150,000 to 200,000 clones, approximately 70% being singletons. This material consisted of CD8+ T cells sorted from blood, taken at week 0. The receptors stem from a human donor with alopecia areata.

The chain employs TRBV4-1 and TRBJ1-5; D is ambiguous. The CDR3 length is 13 residues. Per germline, CDR1 MGHRA and CDR2 YSYEKL. Trimming left V 3 bases short and J 7 bases short, with 10 bases between. The CDR3 protein is CASSQTREQPQHF. The DNA for the CDR3 is TGCGCCAGCAGCCAGACACGGGAGCAGCCCCAGCATTTT.

This clone was seen only a few times. This same CDR3 is encoded by further DNA sequences in the sample. The V call is TRBV5-6, the J call TRBJ1-5; D is uncertain. The CDR3 covers 12 residues. The V and J ends lost 0 bases and 4 bases respectively, with 2 bases between them. Per the germline V gene, CDR1 is SGHDT and CDR2 is YYEEEE. The CDR3 sequence is CASSLGNQPQHF. The DNA of the CDR3 is TGTGCCAGCAGCTTGGGTAATCAGCCCCAGCATTTT.

V and J are TRBV19 and TRBJ2-3; D might be TRBD1 (5 bases). The CDR3 runs 15 residues. The germline gives CDR1 LNHDA, CDR2 SQIVND (reference sequence). The V gene lost 5 bases and the J gene lost 2 bases, with 14 bases spanning the gap. The CDR3 sequence is CASSLGLATTDTQYF. For the CDR3, the DNA is TGTGCCAGTAGTTTGGGGCTCGCAACCACAGATACGCAGTATTTT.

The chain combines TRBV29-1 with TRBJ1-2; 7 nucleotides match TRBD1. V was clipped by 4 bases and J by 7 bases; unmatched bases: 15. CDR1 SQVTM and CDR2 ANQGSEA come from the germline V gene. This CDR3 contains 15 residues. The chain's CDR3 is CSVGGGGQPAGGYTF. As DNA, the CDR3 is TGCAGCGTTGGGGGAGGGGGACAGCCCGCGGGTGGCTACACCTTC.

Concerning this clone: The same CDR3 arises from other DNA sequences in this sample as well. The gene calls are TRBV4-1 and TRBJ2-7; D ambiguous. Germline CDR1 reads MGHRA; CDR2 reads YSYEKL. The CDR3 is 11 amino acids. Trimming pared 1 base from V and 7 bases from J, leaving 5 bases between. This CDR3 is CASSQGREQYF. The CDR3 DNA sequence: TGCGCCAGCAGCCAAGGTCGGGAGCAGTACTTC.

The chain employs TRBV5-1 and TRBJ2-3; 7 nucleotides align to TRBD1. The V gene end was trimmed by 2 bases and the J gene end by 4 bases; junction bases not matched to a gene: 4. The CDR3 is 14 residues long. Germline lookup yields CDR1 SGHRS and CDR2 YFSETQ. The CDR3 loop reads CASSLETGPDTQYF. In DNA form, the CDR3 reads TGCGCCAGCAGCTTAGAGACAGGGCCAGATACGCAGTATTTT.

V is TRBV30 and J is TRBJ2-3; D unclear. Trimming took 4 bases from V and 1 from J, leaving 15 bases between them. CDR1 and CDR2 (germline): GTSNPN, SVGIG (reference sequence). CDR3 length: 15 residues. The CDR3 region is CAWTPHDLGTDTQYF. The CDR3 coding sequence is TGTGCCTGGACCCCACATGACCTAGGCACAGATACGCAGTATTTT.

This clone was observed once. The V and J genes are TRBV11-2 and TRBJ2-7; no reliable D call. The germline CDR1 and CDR2 sequences are SGHAT and FQNNGV. V was shortened by 2 bases and J by 0 bases, with 8 bases between the two germline ends. This CDR3 region has 14 residues. CDR3 residues: CASSLFPASYEQYF. In DNA form, the CDR3 reads TGTGCCAGCAGCTTATTTCCAGCCTCCTACGAGCAGTACTTC.

J is TRBJ1-2 and V is TRBV4-1; possible D gene TRBD1, 5 bases. The germline gives CDR1 MGHRA, CDR2 YSYEKL. V was clipped by 6 bases and J by 8 bases, with 13 bases between them. The CDR3 totals 12 residues. CDR3 in amino acids: CASREGTAGYTF. For the CDR3, the DNA is TGCGCCAGCAGGGAAGGGACCGCCGGCTACACCTTC.

The chain links TRBV30 to TRBJ1-2; D not certain. This CDR3 has 11 amino acids. The germline CDR1 and CDR2 sequences are GTSNPN and SVGIG (reference sequence). V lost 5 bases and J 6 bases, leaving 10 bases between the germline ends. The CDR3 protein is CAWPTPDGYTF. The CDR3 bases are TGTGCCTGGCCCACGCCCGATGGCTACACCTTC. The full variable domain, its missing parts supplied by reference TRBV30 and TRBJ1-2, is SQTIHQWPATLVQPVGSPLSLECTVEGTSNPNLYWYRQAAGRGLQLLFYSVGIGQISSEVPQNLSASRPQDRQFILSSKKLLLSDSGFYLCAWPTPDGYTFGSGTRLTVV.

The V and J genes are TRBV7-9 and TRBJ2-1; TRBD2 agrees at 11 bases. CDR1 is SEHNR and CDR2 is FQNEAQ in the germline V gene (reference sequence). V was pared by 6 bases and J by 6 bases, with 4 bases of the junction left unmatched. There are 14 residues in the CDR3. CDR3 sequence reads: CASSPSGGFNEQFF. CDR3 nucleotides: TGTGCCAGCAGTCCTAGCGGGGGGTTCAATGAGCAGTTCTTC.

This clone occurred a few times. This chain connects TRBV27 to TRBJ1-5; D gene uncertain. V gave up 7 bases and J gave up 4 bases, with 14 bases separating them. Germline V CDR1 and CDR2: MNHEY, SMNVEV (reference sequence). The CDR3 is 14 residues long. CDR3 DNA: TGTGCCAGCAAAGAGCTCCAAAATAATCAGCCCCAGCATTTT. This encodes CASKELQNNQPQHF.